The 18 T cell receptor beta chains in this list originate from one sample, sequenced in a study of shared clonotypes between healthy human individuals. Here immunoSEQ multiplex PCR was the method, and the copy in TCRdb shows in-frame clones only, minus some. This sample has roughly 2 million clones, with about 95% found just once. CD8 cells classed as naive were CD45RO-negative and positively selected for CCR7, excluding terminally differentiated effector memory CD45RA+ cells. Material for sequencing was naive CD8+ T cells sorted from blood. The receptor source for this set is a man in his late teens or twenties in good health.

A remark on this clone: This sample also contains other DNA sequences that code for the same CDR3. In DNA form, the CDR3 reads TGTGCCAGCACCCCGAACACCGGGGAGCTGTTTTTT. Encoded protein: CASTPNTGELFF. The V and J genes are TRBV9 and TRBJ2-2, with D uncertain. Trimming left V 6 bases short and J 0 bases short, with 3 bases between. The CDR3 has 12 residues. In germline, CDR1 is SGDLS, CDR2 YYNGEE.

This sequence joins TRBV7-9 and TRBJ2-1; D gene uncertain. The CDR3 loop spans 13 amino acids. In germline, CDR1 is SEHNR, CDR2 FQNEAQ (reference sequence). Deletions cut 5 bases from V and 5 bases from J, with 10 bases between. The CDR3, as DNA: TGTGCCAGCAGCATCCTCAAGGACAATGAGCAGTTCTTC. Its translation: CASSILKDNEQFF.

This clone has a single count. The rearrangement joins TRBV9 to TRBJ2-1, with 8 bases fitting TRBD2. The CDR3 consists of 15 residues. Losses at the gene ends were 0 bases for V and 8 bases for J; bases not matched to a gene: 7. Germline CDR1 reads SGDLS; CDR2 reads YYNGEE. The CDR3 sequence is CASSVGRGALHEQFF. DNA for the CDR3: TGTGCCAGCAGCGTAGGGCGGGGGGCCCTACATGAGCAGTTCTTC.

Only one count was recorded for this clone. The chain couples TRBV10-3 to TRBJ2-5; tentatively, D is TRBD1 (6 bases). This CDR3 contains 11 residues. In germline, CDR1 is ENHRY, CDR2 SYGVKD. V lost 9 bases and J lost 3, with 8 bases in between. The DNA of the CDR3 is TGTGCCATTGGGACAAAAGAGACCCAGTACTTC. Residues: CAIGTKETQYF.

The V call is TRBV10-1, the J call TRBJ2-5; D not certain. Trimming took off 0 bases at V and 7 bases at J, with 15 bases between the two ends. The CDR3 sequence is 15 residues long. From germline, CDR1 is WNHNN and CDR2 SYGVQD (reference sequence). CDR3 nucleotide sequence: TGCGCCAGCAGTGAGTCGGTGGCTTTGTCTGGGACCCAGTACTTC. As protein: CASSESVALSGTQYF.

The chain recombines TRBV25-1 with TRBJ1-6; 7 nucleotides match TRBD1. J was trimmed by 8 bases and V by 3 bases; bases with no gene match: 4. Germline V lookup: CDR1 MGHDK, CDR2 SYGVNS. This CDR3 region has 14 residues. The CDR3 here is CASSETGTYSPLHF. In DNA, the CDR3 is TGTGCCAGCAGTGAGACAGGGACGTATTCACCCCTCCACTTT.

The chain links TRBV4-1 to TRBJ2-1; TRBD2 might be the D (6 bases). Trimming removed 0 bases at V and 8 bases at J, with 11 bases between. Germline V gives CDR1 MGHRA, CDR2 YSYEKL. The CDR3 runs 14 residues. The CDR3 DNA reads as TGCGCCAGCAGCCAAGAACCACTAGCCGATGAGCAGTTCTTC. This translates into CASSQEPLADEQFF.

The chain carries TRBV10-3 and TRBJ2-5; D ambiguous. The CDR3 has 15 amino acids. Per the germline V gene, CDR1 is ENHRY and CDR2 is SYGVKD. Trimming took off 2 bases at V and 2 bases at J, with 12 bases between the two ends. CDR3 nucleotides: TGTGCCATCAGTGAGGAATTAGCAGCACAAGAGACCCAGTACTTC. As protein: CAISEELAAQETQYF.

CDR3 bases: TGTGCCAGCCAAGACCGCGGGAGTTCGTCGGAGTACAATGAGCAGTTCTTC. It codes for CASQDRGSSSEYNEQFF. The chain joins TRBV28 to TRBJ2-1; TRBD2 aligns across 7 bases. The germline V gene encodes CDR1 MDHEN and CDR2 SYDVKM. The CDR3 contains 17 residues. The J segment lost 4 bases and the V segment lost 8 bases, leaving 17 bases of the junction unmatched.

This chain connects TRBV27 to TRBJ2-2; the D is unclear. Trimming took off 5 bases at V and 6 bases at J, with 7 bases between the two ends. The germline V gene encodes CDR1 MNHEY and CDR2 SMNVEV (reference sequence). The CDR3 consists of 12 residues. In DNA form, the CDR3 reads TGTGCCAGCAGTCACTTTTCCGGGGAGCTGTTTTTT. This codes for CASSHFSGELFF.

Only one count was recorded for this clone. The gene calls are TRBV5-1 and TRBJ1-1; unclear D gene. Germline values: CDR1 SGHRS, CDR2 YFSETQ. The V end was cut by 3 bases, the J end by 7 bases, with 10 bases between. This CDR3 has 12 residues. The DNA for the CDR3 is TGCGCCAGCAGCTGGCATGGCGATGAAGCTTTCTTT. Translation gives CASSWHGDEAFF.

This rearrangement joins TRBV6-5 to TRBJ1-4; tentatively, D is TRBD1 (6 bases). The V end lost 5 bases, the J end lost 7 bases, and 14 bases lay between the germline ends. Germline V lookup: CDR1 MNHEY, CDR2 SVGAGI. CDR3 length equals 14 residues. CDR3 coding DNA: TGTGCCAGCAGTCCGCTACAGGGAGGTGAAAAACTGTTTTTT. Residues: CASSPLQGGEKLFF.

The chain combines TRBV4-1 with TRBJ2-1; 7 bases are shared with TRBD2. The CDR3 contains 16 residues. From germline, CDR1 is MGHRA and CDR2 YSYEKL. V was clipped by 0 bases and J by 7 bases; unmatched bases: 9. The CDR3 DNA follows: TGCGCCAGCAGCCAAGATGGGGAGGGCCGAGAGAATGAGCAGTTCTTC. Protein: CASSQDGEGRENEQFF.

The chain has TRBV27 and TRBJ2-3; D is undetermined. Germline-derived CDR1 and CDR2 are MNHEY and SMNVEV (reference sequence). V dropped 4 bases and J dropped 6 bases, with 29 bases sitting between them. The CDR3 has 19 residues. CDR3 protein: CASSSSPGTPIVILDTQYF. The DNA of the CDR3 is TGTGCCAGCAGTTCAAGCCCCGGCACTCCAATTGTAATATTGGATACGCAGTATTTT.

This clone was seen once. Other DNA sequences in this sample translate to the same CDR3. The chain joins TRBV6-6 to TRBJ2-7; TRBD1 or TRBD2 may be the D gene (5 bases each). The CDR3 totals 13 residues. Trimming stripped 3 bases from V and 3 bases from J, with 9 bases between. Germline V gives CDR1 MNHNY, CDR2 SVGAGI (reference sequence). This chain's CDR3 is CASSYGGYYEQYF. Here the CDR3 DNA reads TGTGCCAGCAGTTATGGGGGTTACTACGAGCAGTACTTC.

The chain is built from TRBV20-1 and TRBJ2-3, with D unresolved. Germline V gives CDR1 DFQATT, CDR2 SNEGSKA (reference sequence). The CDR3 covers 10 residues. Written as DNA, the CDR3 is TGCAGGGGCCGCACAGATACGCAGTATTTT. Translated, it gives CRGRTDTQYF.

The chain combines TRBV30 with TRBJ2-3; TRBD2 agrees at 11 bases. J was trimmed by 4 bases and V by 1 base; bases with no gene match: 4. Germline assignment: CDR1 GTSNPN and CDR2 SVGIG (reference sequence). This CDR3 contains 15 residues. The CDR3: CAWSAGSGGADTQYF. In DNA form, the CDR3 reads TGTGCCTGGAGTGCGGGTAGCGGGGGGGCAGATACGCAGTATTTT.

Remarks on this clone: Other DNA sequences in this sample translate to the same CDR3. The chain employs TRBV6-5 and TRBJ1-5; unclear D gene. V was clipped by 0 bases and J by 2 bases, with 8 bases between them. Germline V gene sequence: CDR1 MNHEY, CDR2 SVGAGI. The CDR3 runs 15 residues. The CDR3 protein is CASSYSSGGNQPQHF. The DNA for the CDR3 is TGTGCCAGCAGTTACTCGAGCGGTGGCAATCAGCCCCAGCATTTT.